This section outlines one T cell receptor beta chain sequence together with its context. Patients from Seattle were sampled longitudinally, starting during active infection. Generated by immunoSEQ multiplex PCR, the TCRdb table keeps only in-frame clones and is missing some. Found here are 250,000 to 350,000 clones, 65% to 85% of them singletons; the top ten hold over 1.1%. The data were taken from a study of blood T cell repertoires in COVID-19. The overall study: Sources were T cells, B-cell-depleted T cells, or PBMCs; the material itself was cDNA or gDNA.

CDR3 length: 16 amino acids. V shed 1 base and J shed 3 bases, with 16 bases lying between them. CDR1 and CDR2 (germline): SEHNR, FQNEAQ (reference sequence). Sequenced: peripheral blood. The J gene is TRBJ2-7, the V gene TRBV7-9, with TRBD1 as a possible D gene (5 bases). The sequence came from a human donor with COVID-19, enrolled during active disease. The donor label of this sample is uncertain. This CDR3 reads CASSLGGAESHYEQYF. The CDR3 DNA is TGTGCCAGCAGCTTAGGGGGCGCGGAATCACACTACGAGCAGTACTTC.